This T cell receptor beta chain was profiled in a study of blood T cell repertoires in COVID-19 (TCRdb year 2020). A note on the overall study: Samples from collaborators originated in the United States, Italy and Spain and spanned both the acute and convalescent phases of COVID-19. A de-identified subject ID, COVID-19 status, age in years and sex were almost always included in the sample metadata. The samples were drawn from the first 160 participants of the ongoing ImmuneRACE study and from under 1,500 subjects provided by 6 global collaborators. The repertoires were released in a freely available public database meant as a resource for research on the immune response to SARS-CoV-2. Subjects who had been exposed to COVID-19, were actively infected with it, or had recovered from it provided the deeply sampled blood TCRbeta repertoires that made up the dataset. The prospective study material was composed of cDNA or gDNA derived from T cells, B-cell-depleted T cells, or PBMCs. Where available, HLA class I and class II types were obtained from metadata supplied by the sample provider rather than from assay-based typing. The paper as a whole reports these results and caveats: The quantity of clinical and demographic metadata differed by source and by participant and was supplied without curation.

Inclusive of the bounding cysteine and phenylalanine, the CDR3 is 13 residues long. CDR3 DNA is the only sequence kept; it has 39 bases, read in frame from the first base. CDR1 and CDR2 (SGHNT, YYREEE) derive from the germline V gene (reference sequence). The junction shows trimming of 4 bases on V and 2 bases on J, and the gene matches do not reach 2 bases of it. Concerning this clone: What this receptor recognizes is not known. One base away there is no much larger clone; base qualities are not given.

Each collaborating institution followed its own protocols to collect whole blood in K2EDTA tubes. Collaborator samples were shipped for TCRbeta analysis as frozen whole blood, isolated PBMCs, or DNA extracted from either sample type. The immunoSEQ Assay, a bias-controlled multiplex PCR, was used to amplify TCRbeta CDR3 regions from genomic DNA. On the study's bioinformatics: Within the assay, amplification of reference gene primers was used to estimate how many nucleated cells each sample contained. To quantify the absolute abundance of each unique TCRbeta CDR3 rearrangement, sequence reads were collapsed and filtered. For each sample, productive Simpson clonality was calculated as the square root of Simpson's diversity index over productive rearrangements. TCRdb holds this immuneACCESS table with in-frame rearrangements only. Some clones are missing; in checked studies, unresolved V genes explain under half, and the rest has no known cause. That table is the source of V, J and clone size, and D and trimming were worked out from the DNA. The table for this sample lists roughly 190,000 clones; roughly 91% of them were counted only once. The ten largest clonotypes hold about 4.4% of the sample.

This receptor chain uses TRBV5-4 and TRBJ2-7; TRBD1 fits 8 bases in the junction. The source is a human donor in a cohort sampled during active COVID-19. What was sequenced was peripheral blood. The CDR3 in this case is CASSTTGAYEQYF. The DNA sequence is given as TGTGCCAGCAGCACGACAGGGGCCTACGAGCAGTACTTC.